In its sample, the clone carrying this T cell receptor beta chain was seen once. The germline V and J ends were trimmed by 2 bases and 8 bases, with 6 bases remaining between them. The CDR3 runs to 11 residues. Germline CDR1 SGHDN, CDR2 FVKESK. This specimen belongs to a study of control samples from healthy donors and cancer patients. Clones were sequenced by immunoSEQ multiplex PCR, and TCRdb holds only the in-frame ones, with some missing. The profile shows some 160,000 clones, over 85% of them singletons. The sequencing input was blood. V gene TRBV14 combines with J gene TRBJ1-1, with D maybe TRBD1 (6 bases). This sequence was found in a woman aged 40 to 50 in good health. CDR3 in amino acids: CASSQRGEAFF. The CDR3 nucleotides are TGTGCCAGCAGCCAAAGGGGGGAAGCTTTCTTT.